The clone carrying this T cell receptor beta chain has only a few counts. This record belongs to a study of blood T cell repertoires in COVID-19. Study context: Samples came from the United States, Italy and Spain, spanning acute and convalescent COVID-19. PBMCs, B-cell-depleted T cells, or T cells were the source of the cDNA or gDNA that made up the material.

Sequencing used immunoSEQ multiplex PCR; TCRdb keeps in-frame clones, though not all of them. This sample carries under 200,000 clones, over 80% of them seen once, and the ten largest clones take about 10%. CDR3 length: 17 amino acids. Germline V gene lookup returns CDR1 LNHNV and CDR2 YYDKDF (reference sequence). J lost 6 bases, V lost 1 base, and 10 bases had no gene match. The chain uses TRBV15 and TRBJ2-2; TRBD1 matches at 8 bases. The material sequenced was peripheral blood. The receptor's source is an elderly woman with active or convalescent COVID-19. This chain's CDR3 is CATSRVGQGVSAGELFF. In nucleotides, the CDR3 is TGTGCCACCAGCAGAGTTGGACAGGGCGTAAGCGCCGGGGAGCTGTTTTTT.